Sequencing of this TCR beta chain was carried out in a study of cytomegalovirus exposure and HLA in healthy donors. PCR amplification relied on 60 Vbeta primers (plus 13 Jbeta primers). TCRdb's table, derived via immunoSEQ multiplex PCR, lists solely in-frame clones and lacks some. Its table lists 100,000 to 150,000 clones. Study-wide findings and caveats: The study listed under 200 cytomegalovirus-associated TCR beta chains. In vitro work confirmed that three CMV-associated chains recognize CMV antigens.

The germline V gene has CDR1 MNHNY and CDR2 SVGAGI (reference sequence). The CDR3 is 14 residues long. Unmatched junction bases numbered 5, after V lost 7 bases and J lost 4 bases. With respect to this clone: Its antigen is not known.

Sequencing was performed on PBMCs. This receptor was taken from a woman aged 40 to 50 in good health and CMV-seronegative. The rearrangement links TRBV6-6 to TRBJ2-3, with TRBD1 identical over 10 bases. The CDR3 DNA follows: TGTGCCAGCACGGGACAGGGGTTTGCAGATACGCAGTATTTT. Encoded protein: CASTGQGFADTQYF.